This T cell receptor beta chain was retrieved from a study of cytomegalovirus exposure and HLA in healthy donors. Donors counted as nominally healthy when sampled, yet unrecorded immune exposures were likely. CDR3 length: 15 residues. J gave up 0 bases and V 4 bases, and 4 bases lay outside the gene matches. Germline V gives CDR1 SEHNR, CDR2 FQNEAQ (reference sequence). The PCR contained 60 Vbeta and 13 Jbeta primers. The repertoire was sequenced with immunoSEQ multiplex PCR; TCRdb's copy has only in-frame clones and lacks some. Of 110,000 or so clones in the sample, 76% are singletons; the top ten hold 9% to 15%.

This sequence joins TRBV7-9 and TRBJ2-7; 9 bases map to TRBD1. Material: PBMCs. The origin of this receptor is a woman aged 40 to 50 in good health and CMV-seropositive. For the CDR3, the DNA is TGTGCCAGCAGCTCGGACAGGGGAGTCTCCTACGAGCAGTACTTC. It yields the protein CASSSDRGVSYEQYF.